The 20 T cell receptor beta chains presented below share a single source sample, sequenced in a study of OX40 agonist ivuxolimab in advanced cancers. Clones were read by immunoSEQ multiplex PCR, and TCRdb kept only the in-frame ones, dropping some. The sample has tens of thousands of clones, around 77% seen once; the top ten hold under 3%. The material sequenced was CD4+ or CD8+ T cells sorted from blood, taken in a trial of the OX40 agonist ivuxolimab. Every receptor here comes from an adult with an advanced solid tumor such as melanoma, head and neck, liver or kidney cancer.

The chain employs TRBV7-8 and TRBJ2-3; 7 bases are a match to TRBD1. The CDR3 is 15 residues long. Trimming cost V 5 bases and J 0 bases; bases outside gene matches: 5. From germline, CDR1 is SGHVS and CDR2 FQNEAQ. The CDR3 here is CASSHWDSSTDTQYF. As DNA, the CDR3 is TGTGCCAGCAGCCACTGGGACAGCAGCACAGATACGCAGTATTTT.

This chain links TRBV6-1 with TRBJ2-1; D is possibly TRBD2 (6 bases). Per the germline V gene, CDR1 is MNHNS and CDR2 is SASEGT. The CDR3 is 18 residues long. Trimming took 1 base from V and 0 from J, leaving 16 bases between them. The CDR3 sequence is CASSEGLSGLSSYNEQFF. CDR3 DNA: TGTGCCAGCAGTGAAGGTCTAAGCGGGCTAAGCTCCTACAATGAGCAGTTCTTC.

This clone was counted once. The chain combines TRBV4-1 with TRBJ2-5; D ambiguous. Germline V gene sequence: CDR1 MGHRA, CDR2 YSYEKL. The ends were cut back, 3 bases at V and 7 bases at J, with 9 bases in the middle. The CDR3 contains 12 residues. The CDR3 DNA is TGCGCCAGCAGCCACCTCTCAAGGACCCAGTACTTC. It is translated as CASSHLSRTQYF.

This clone was counted a single time. This could be a read error, since a much larger clone is one nucleotide away. The chain combines TRBV2 with TRBJ2-7, with D hard to call. The CDR3 is made up of 11 amino acids. The germline V gene encodes CDR1 SNHLY and CDR2 FYNNEI. In DNA, the CDR3 is TGTGCCAGCAGTACTAACTACGGGCAGTACTTC. It codes for CASSTNYGQYF.

DNA of the CDR3: TGTGCCAGCAGTTACAGCGGCGATACTTACAATGAGCAGTTCTTC. The encoded protein is CASSYSGDTYNEQFF. The chain joins TRBV6-5 to TRBJ2-1; possible D gene TRBD2, 5 bases. Germline values: CDR1 MNHEY, CDR2 SVGAGI. The V end was cut by 2 bases, the J end by 4 bases, with 12 bases between. The CDR3 has 15 residues.

The chain uses TRBV23-1 and TRBJ2-3; possibly TRBD1 for D (6 bases). TRBV23-1 counts as an open reading frame of uncertain function. This CDR3 region has 16 residues. V lost 7 bases, J lost 1 base, and 18 bases lay in between. The CDR3 sequence: CASTSNQDRCTDTQYF. CDR3 sequence (DNA): TGCGCCAGCACGTCCAATCAGGACAGATGCACAGATACGCAGTATTTT.

V is TRBV18 and J is TRBJ2-2; perhaps TRBD1 as D (5 bases). Germline assignment: CDR1 KGHSH and CDR2 LQKENI. Trimming removed 1 base from V and 6 bases from J, with 12 bases in between. The CDR3 contains 15 residues. The CDR3 nucleotides read TGTGCCAGCTCACCACTGGACATAAGGGCCGGGGAGCTGTTTTTT. Amino acids: CASSPLDIRAGELFF.

This clone has more than one count but fewer than ten. V and J are TRBV6-1 and TRBJ1-1; possible D gene TRBD1, 5 bases. This CDR3 region has 15 residues. Looked up from germline, CDR1 is MNHNS and CDR2 is SASEGT. V was trimmed by 7 bases and J by 3 bases, leaving 18 bases between them. CDR3 residues: CASMMGGGGDTEAFF. In DNA form, the CDR3 reads TGTGCCAGCATGATGGGGGGTGGGGGAGACACTGAAGCTTTCTTT.

Within the sample, this clone is medium-sized (0.01 to 0.1%). Other DNA variants within this sample encode the same CDR3. The chain carries TRBV6-5 and TRBJ1-2, with a tentative D call TRBD1 (5 bases). The V and J ends lost 7 bases and 7 bases respectively, with 16 bases between them. This CDR3 is built from 13 residues. The V gene's germline CDR1 is MNHEY and CDR2 SVGAGI. The chain's CDR3 is CASTQGGGGGYTF. CDR3 nucleotides: TGTGCCAGCACCCAGGGCGGCGGGGGTGGCTACACCTTC.

V gene TRBV27 combines with J gene TRBJ2-2; maybe TRBD2 (6 bases). The V end lost 2 bases, the J end lost 6 bases, and 13 bases lay between the germline ends. Looked up from germline, CDR1 is MNHEY and CDR2 is SMNVEV (reference sequence). The length of the CDR3 is 15 residues. The CDR3 DNA follows: TGTGCCAGCAGTTTAAAGCCCTCGGGGGCCGGGGAGCTGTTTTTT. It encodes CASSLKPSGAGELFF.

The genes are TRBV2 and TRBJ2-7; possibly TRBD2 for D (5 bases). V lost 3 bases and J lost 1, with 13 bases in between. The CDR3 sequence is 15 residues long. Germline lookup yields CDR1 SNHLY and CDR2 FYNNEI. Written as DNA, the CDR3 is TGTGCCAGCAGTGAGAATGGGAGTGGATCCTACGAGCAGTACTTC. It codes for CASSENGSGSYEQYF.

This clone is medium-sized (0.01 to 0.1%) within its sample. The V call is TRBV9, the J call TRBJ1-1; D unresolved. The V gene lost 0 bases and the J gene lost 4 bases, with 13 bases spanning the gap. The CDR3 consists of 15 residues. Germline assignment: CDR1 SGDLS and CDR2 YYNGEE. The CDR3 protein is CASSVGGWGGTEAFF. The CDR3 DNA is TGTGCCAGCAGCGTAGGCGGATGGGGAGGCACTGAAGCTTTCTTT.

The chain recombines TRBV2 with TRBJ2-5; possibly TRBD2 for D (5 bases). CDR3 length: 12 amino acids. The germline V and J ends were trimmed by 8 bases and 4 bases, with 11 bases remaining between them. CDR1 is SNHLY and CDR2 is FYNNEI in the germline V gene. The CDR3 bases are TGTGCCAGCGCCCGGGAAAGAGAGACCCAGTACTTC. Translated: CASARERETQYF.

The J gene is TRBJ2-5, the V gene TRBV11-3; D not resolved. From germline, CDR1 is SGHNT and CDR2 YENEEA. The germline V and J ends were trimmed by 2 bases and 3 bases, with 10 bases remaining between them. The CDR3 is 14 residues long. CDR3 amino acids: CASSLTGAEETQYF. The CDR3 DNA reads TGTGCCAGCAGCTTAACGGGTGCGGAAGAGACCCAGTACTTC.

The gene calls are TRBV28 and TRBJ1-1; D is uncertain. Trimming cost V 6 bases and J 0 bases, with 8 bases left between them. Germline-derived CDR1 and CDR2 are MDHEN and SYDVKM. The CDR3 covers 13 residues. The CDR3 bases are TGTGCCAGCAGCTCCCACATGAACACTGAAGCTTTCTTT. It yields the protein CASSSHMNTEAFF. The full variable domain, rest sourced from reference TRBV28 and TRBJ1-1, is DVKVTQSSRYLVKRTGEKVFLECVQDMDHENMFWYRQDPGLGLRLIYFSYDVKMKEKGDIPEGYSVSREKKERFSLILESASTNQTSMYLCASSSHMNTEAFFGQGTRLTVV.

The V gene is TRBV18, the J gene TRBJ2-3, with TRBD2 identical over 8 bases. Germline CDR1 and CDR2: KGHSH and LQKENI. Unmatched junction bases numbered 3, after V lost 1 base and J lost 0 bases. The CDR3 runs to 16 residues. The CDR3 DNA reads as TGTGCCAGCTCACCACTCGGGGGGGCGAGCACAGATACGCAGTATTTT. It encodes CASSPLGGASTDTQYF.

The chain is built from TRBV6-5 and TRBJ2-3; 7 positions match TRBD2. The germline V gene has CDR1 MNHEY and CDR2 SVGAGI. The CDR3 is 13 amino acids. Losses at the gene ends were 6 bases for V and 3 bases for J; bases not matched to a gene: 3. CDR3 residues: CASRREGTDTQYF. The CDR3 region has the DNA TGTGCCAGCAGGAGGGAGGGAACAGATACGCAGTATTTT.

The chain uses TRBV27 and TRBJ1-5; TRBD1 matches at 8 bases. Trimming took 8 bases from V and 2 from J; bases not matched to a gene: 8. The germline CDR1 and CDR2 sequences are MNHEY and SMNVEV (reference sequence). This CDR3 has 15 amino acids. Here the CDR3 DNA reads TGTGCCAGCGGCCCCAGGGGGCAGGGCAATCAGCCCCAGCATTTT. This translates into CASGPRGQGNQPQHF.

The chain employs TRBV7-9 and TRBJ2-7; D unclear. The length of the CDR3 is 13 residues. Trimming removed 4 bases from V and 2 bases from J, with 9 bases in between. Germline CDR1 is SEHNR and CDR2 is FQNEAQ (reference sequence). CDR3 loop: CASSSAVPYEQYF. In nucleotides, the CDR3 is TGTGCCAGCAGCTCCGCGGTTCCCTACGAGCAGTACTTC.

V usage is TRBV11-2 and J usage is TRBJ1-2; D is undetermined. Germline CDR1 SGHAT, CDR2 FQNNGV. V lost 4 bases, J lost 6 bases, and 12 bases lay in between. This CDR3 region has 13 residues. CDR3 DNA sequence: TGTGCCAGCAGCTCCCGAATTGAGGATGGCTACACCTTC. It is translated as CASSSRIEDGYTF.